The sample holds one count of the clone carrying this T cell receptor beta chain. This sample is drawn from a study of blood T cell repertoires in COVID-19. Looking at the study overall: From T cells, B-cell-depleted T cells, or PBMCs came the material, which was cDNA or gDNA.

The germline V gene encodes CDR1 LGHNA and CDR2 YSLEER. The CDR3 is made up of 16 amino acids. V lost 0 bases to trimming and J lost 2 bases; unmatched junction nucleotides: 3. Per the study methods: By means of reference gene primer amplification, nucleated cell counts were estimated. Clones were sequenced by immunoSEQ multiplex PCR, and TCRdb holds only the in-frame ones, with some missing. The V and J calls and clone size are taken from that table; D and trimming were inferred from the DNA. The table shows around 200,000 clones, with approximately 79% occurring only once. The receptor was isolated from a human donor in a cohort sampled during active COVID-19. Sequencing used peripheral blood. This chain joins TRBV4-3 and TRBJ2-5; 10 nucleotides line up with TRBD2. The CDR3 sequence is CASSQDTSGEQETQYF. CDR3 bases: TGCGCCAGCAGCCAAGATACTAGCGGGGAGCAAGAGACCCAGTACTTC.